The TCR beta chain under discussion was sequenced for a study of blood T cell repertoires in COVID-19. In the study overall: Acute and convalescent COVID-19 samples came from the United States, Italy and Spain. In each case, the material was cDNA or gDNA derived from T cells, B-cell-depleted T cells, or PBMCs.

Those enrolled, adults aged roughly 18 to 95 years, came from about two dozen US areas. It was within 2 weeks before study entry that exposed participants met a COVID-19 case. Sequenced by immunoSEQ multiplex PCR; TCRdb stores in-frame clones only, minus some. Seen here are 200,000 to 250,000 clones, 90% observed once, and the top ten hold roughly 16%. Germline V gene lookup returns CDR1 SGHTA and CDR2 FQGNSA. The CDR3 is made up of 16 amino acids. V lost 5 bases and J lost 8; bases outside the gene matches: 14. Input material: PBMCs or T cells enriched from blood (not recorded which). The genes are TRBV7-2 and TRBJ1-4, with TRBD1 matching 7 bases. This TCR came from a man aged 25 to 40 who had been exposed to COVID-19. CDR3 amino acids: CASSSSRTGFGEKLFF. The CDR3 nucleotides are TGTGCCAGCAGCAGCTCTCGGACAGGATTTGGGGAAAAACTGTTTTTT.